This passage covers 30 T cell receptor beta chains from one sample sequenced in a study of T cell changes during pregnancy in multiple sclerosis. TCRdb's table, derived via immunoSEQ multiplex PCR, lists solely in-frame clones and lacks some. The sample has 80,000 or so clones, around 90% seen once; the top ten hold roughly 2.5%. The sample in question was peripheral blood, obtained before pregnancy. Receptor source: a female donor with multiple sclerosis, enrolled in a pregnancy study.

The CDR3 DNA sequence: TGTGCCAGCAGCGATGCAGGCGAGCAGTACTTC. As protein: CASSDAGEQYF. This sequence joins TRBV7-9 and TRBJ2-7; no reliable D call. The CDR3 sequence is 11 residues long. Germline CDR1 SEHNR, CDR2 FQNEAQ (reference sequence). The V end was cut by 5 bases, the J end by 6 bases, with 8 bases between.

This chain uses TRBV6-1 with TRBJ2-5; 8 bases are shared with TRBD2. The CDR3 totals 13 residues. The trim removed 6 bases at V and 5 bases at J, leaving 5 bases unmatched. CDR1 MNHNS and CDR2 SASEGT come from the germline V gene. The chain's CDR3 is CASSGAGGETQYF. The DNA of the CDR3 is TGTGCCAGCAGCGGGGCGGGGGGTGAGACCCAGTACTTC.

This clone was detected only once. V is TRBV28 and J is TRBJ2-4; D is possibly TRBD1 (6 bases). The CDR3 is 14 amino acids. Looked up from germline, CDR1 is MDHEN and CDR2 is SYDVKM. The V end lost 5 bases, the J end lost 2 bases, and 10 bases lay between the germline ends. This CDR3 reads CASSEGGPKNIQYF. In nucleotides, the CDR3 is TGTGCCAGCAGTGAAGGGGGACCCAAAAACATTCAGTACTTC.

This clone was detected only a few times. V and J are TRBV6-5 and TRBJ2-3, with D tentatively TRBD2 (6 bases). CDR3 length equals 11 residues. Germline CDR1 reads MNHEY; CDR2 reads SVGAGI. V was pared by 4 bases and J by 8 bases, with 7 bases between. The CDR3 spells CASSSAGTQYF. The DNA of the CDR3 is TGTGCCAGCAGTTCAGCGGGTACGCAGTATTTT.

The genes are TRBV5-1 and TRBJ1-2, with TRBD1 matching 7 bases. The junction had 5 bases not matched to a gene; V was cut back by 3 bases and J by 0 bases. Germline V gene data show CDR1 as SGHRS and CDR2 as YFSETQ. The CDR3 length is 15 residues. This CDR3 reads CASSWGDRPNYGYTF. As DNA, the CDR3 is TGCGCCAGCAGCTGGGGGGACAGACCTAACTATGGCTACACCTTC.

This chain connects TRBV5-1 to TRBJ1-5; 9 bases fit TRBD1. The V gene end was trimmed by 0 bases and the J gene end by 7 bases; junction bases not matched to a gene: 5. Germline values: CDR1 SGHRS, CDR2 YFSETQ. This CDR3 has 15 residues. Written as DNA, the CDR3 is TGCGCCAGCAGCTTGGACAGGGGGCTCGGACAGCCCCAGCATTTT. It is translated as CASSLDRGLGQPQHF.

This clone was picked up a small number of times. The chain has TRBV2 and TRBJ1-5; D unresolved. The germline V and J ends were trimmed by 5 bases and 5 bases, with 10 bases remaining between them. The CDR3 loop spans 13 amino acids. CDR1 is SNHLY, CDR2 FYNNEI, per germline. The CDR3 bases are TGTGCCAGCAGTAGAACGGAGGATCAGCCCCAGCATTTT. Translated, it gives CASSRTEDQPQHF.

This chain joins TRBV4-1 and TRBJ2-7, with unresolved D. The CDR3 contains 15 residues. Between the trimmed V and J ends, which lost 4 bases and 0 bases, there was a span of 13 bases. In germline, CDR1 is MGHRA, CDR2 YSYEKL. The CDR3 loop is CASSLRYRSSYEQYF. The DNA for the CDR3 is TGCGCCAGCAGCCTCAGGTACCGCAGCTCCTACGAGCAGTACTTC.

This chain joins TRBV29-1 and TRBJ1-2, with 9 bases lining up with TRBD1. Germline values: CDR1 SQVTM, CDR2 ANQGSEA. This CDR3 comprises 11 residues. J gave up 5 bases and V 6 bases, and 1 base lay outside the gene matches. CDR3 region: CSVGTGYGYTF. CDR3 nucleotide sequence: TGCAGCGTGGGGACAGGGTATGGCTACACCTTC.

The chain combines TRBV19 with TRBJ1-1; no clear D. Trimming left V 3 bases short and J 4 bases short, with 15 bases between. CDR1 LNHDA and CDR2 SQIVND come from the germline V gene (reference sequence). This CDR3 is built from 15 residues. The CDR3 DNA reads TGTGCCAGTAGTATGTACGGGGTGATGGCCACTGAAGCTTTCTTT. Amino acids: CASSMYGVMATEAFF.

The chain employs TRBV29-1 and TRBJ2-5; D is uncertain. The CDR3 contains 13 residues. V was shortened by 1 base and J by 5 bases, with 11 bases between the two germline ends. Germline assignment: CDR1 SQVTM and CDR2 ANQGSEA. The CDR3 here is CSVEVRATETQYF. Here the CDR3 DNA reads TGCAGCGTTGAAGTCCGAGCGACCGAGACCCAGTACTTC.

The J gene is TRBJ2-7, the V gene TRBV28; 10 bases align to TRBD2. This CDR3 region has 16 residues. Trimming at V came to 5 bases and at J to 2 bases, leaving 9 bases not matched to a gene. Per germline, CDR1 MDHEN and CDR2 SYDVKM. CDR3 sequence reads: CASSPQIAGGAYEQYF. Here the CDR3 DNA reads TGTGCCAGCAGTCCCCAGATAGCGGGAGGCGCCTACGAGCAGTACTTC.

The sample holds one count of this clone. The genes are TRBV4-2 and TRBJ2-7; 8 bases match TRBD2. This CDR3 region has 17 residues. CDR1 is LGHNA, CDR2 YNFKEQ, per germline. After removal of 0 bases from V and 0 bases from J, the junction contained 7 bases not matched to a gene. Here the CDR3 reads CASSQDRAGGFSYEQYF. Written as DNA, the CDR3 is TGTGCCAGCAGCCAAGATAGGGCGGGAGGTTTCTCCTACGAGCAGTACTTC.

In its sample, this clone was seen a few times. The CDR3 sequence is CSARSYEQYF. The CDR3, as DNA: TGCAGTGCTAGGAGCTACGAGCAGTACTTC. This chain connects TRBV20-1 to TRBJ2-7, with unresolved D. CDR3 length equals 10 residues. Germline CDR1 DFQATT, CDR2 SNEGSKA (reference sequence). V lost 3 bases to trimming and J lost 3 bases, with 3 bases between them.

This clone is a singleton in its sample. The rearrangement joins TRBV13 to TRBJ2-7; 10 bases agree with TRBD2. Germline lookup yields CDR1 PRHDT and CDR2 FYEKMQ (reference sequence). V dropped 5 bases and J dropped 6; count of bases not matched to a gene: 10. There are 15 residues in the CDR3. CDR3 DNA sequence: TGTGCCAGCAGCACCAGCGGGAGGGGTGGTGGCGAGCAGTACTTC. Encoded protein: CASSTSGRGGGEQYF.

This chain uses TRBV5-5 with TRBJ2-7, with TRBD2 identical over 10 bases. The trim removed 6 bases at V and 5 bases at J, leaving 11 bases unmatched. The CDR3 covers 15 residues. Germline V CDR1 and CDR2: SGHKS, YYEKEE (reference sequence). The CDR3 protein is CASTPGGLAGDEQYF. DNA for the CDR3: TGTGCCAGCACCCCGGGGGGTCTAGCGGGAGACGAGCAGTACTTC.

The rearrangement joins TRBV28 to TRBJ2-5, with 7 bases fitting TRBD2. Germline CDR1 MDHEN, CDR2 SYDVKM. The junction had 5 bases not matched to a gene; V was cut back by 5 bases and J by 2 bases. There are 14 residues in the CDR3. The CDR3 spells CASSGTIQQETQYF. In nucleotides, the CDR3 is TGTGCCAGCAGTGGGACTATACAACAAGAGACCCAGTACTTC.

V gene TRBV4-3 combines with J gene TRBJ2-7; the match to TRBD1 covers 11 bases. The CDR3 totals 21 residues. The germline CDR1 and CDR2 sequences are LGHNA and YSLEER. J gave up 0 bases and V 0 bases, and 16 bases lay outside the gene matches. This chain's CDR3 is CASSQDTIGTGGIRSSYEQYF. CDR3 in DNA: TGCGCCAGCAGCCAAGATACCATCGGGACAGGGGGGATTAGGAGCTCCTACGAGCAGTACTTC.

This sequence joins TRBV4-1 and TRBJ2-1, with 8 bases aligning to TRBD2. V dropped 4 bases and J dropped 15; count of bases not matched to a gene: 8. The germline V gene has CDR1 MGHRA and CDR2 YSYEKL. The CDR3 is 12 amino acids. The CDR3 sequence is CASSPSSGLLFF. In nucleotides, the CDR3 is TGCGCCAGCAGCCCATCTAGCGGGTTGCTGTTCTTC.

The CDR3 reads CASSPPRGGTEAFF. The CDR3, as DNA: TGTGCCAGCAGCCCTCCCCGAGGGGGCACTGAAGCTTTCTTT. V usage is TRBV11-2 and J usage is TRBJ1-1; D is possibly TRBD1 (6 bases). Germline CDR1 is SGHAT and CDR2 is FQNNGV. Trimming removed 5 bases from V and 4 bases from J, with 14 bases in between. The CDR3 runs 14 residues.

The gene calls are TRBV6-1 and TRBJ2-7; D unclear. The CDR3 loop spans 12 amino acids. Germline V gene data show CDR1 as MNHNS and CDR2 as SASEGT. V lost 6 bases, J lost 4 bases, and 10 bases lay in between. The CDR3 protein is CASRAPLYEQYF. The CDR3 DNA sequence: TGTGCCAGCAGGGCTCCTTTGTACGAGCAGTACTTC.

The chain recombines TRBV6-5 with TRBJ2-2, with D perhaps matching TRBD1 (6 bases). Germline V lookup: CDR1 MNHEY, CDR2 SVGAGI. Trimming stripped 2 bases from V and 3 bases from J, with 10 bases between. This CDR3 contains 15 residues. The CDR3 coding sequence is TGTGCCAGCAGTTACGGGACACCCTACACCGGGGAGCTGTTTTTT. Its translation is CASSYGTPYTGELFF.

In this sample, this clone turned up once. The chain uses TRBV5-6 and TRBJ2-5; 10 nucleotides match TRBD1. The CDR3 covers 16 residues. Trimming cost V 3 bases and J 5 bases; bases outside gene matches: 10. Germline V gene data show CDR1 as SGHDT and CDR2 as YYEEEE. The CDR3 sequence is CASSSLRQGAGETQYF. The DNA of the CDR3 is TGTGCCAGCAGCTCCCTACGACAGGGGGCGGGGGAGACCCAGTACTTC.

The chain employs TRBV7-9 and TRBJ2-2; D remains unclear. The V gene's germline CDR1 is SEHNR and CDR2 FQNEAQ (reference sequence). The V end lost 5 bases, the J end lost 0 bases, and 16 bases lay between the germline ends. This CDR3 is built from 17 residues. CDR3: CASSQLRGVANTGELFF. The CDR3 bases are TGTGCCAGCAGCCAACTCCGTGGAGTCGCGAACACCGGGGAGCTGTTTTTT. Based on the CDR3 plus reference TRBV7-9 and TRBJ2-2, the full variable domain is DTGVSQNPRHKITKRGQNVTFRCDPISEHNRLYWYRQTLGQGPEFLTYFQNEAQLEKSRLLSDRFSAERPKGSFSTLEIQRTEQGDSAMYLCASSQLRGVANTGELFFGEGSRLTVL.

The V gene is TRBV5-4, the J gene TRBJ2-5, with a weak D call TRBD1 (6 bases). With 1 base removed from V and 2 bases from J, the gap between germline ends came to 9 bases. Germline V lookup: CDR1 SGHNT, CDR2 YYREEE (reference sequence). This CDR3 comprises 14 residues. The CDR3 reads CASSLRQGQETQYF. The CDR3, as DNA: TGTGCCAGCAGCTTGAGGCAGGGGCAAGAGACCCAGTACTTC.

This chain links TRBV29-1 with TRBJ2-7; 12 nucleotides agree with TRBD2. V lost 4 bases to trimming and J lost 2 bases; unmatched junction nucleotides: 3. Germline V gives CDR1 SQVTM, CDR2 ANQGSEA. There are 14 residues in the CDR3. The chain's CDR3 is CSVVWTSGAYEQYF. The CDR3 DNA sequence: TGCAGCGTTGTGTGGACTAGCGGGGCCTACGAGCAGTACTTC.

The V call is TRBV6-5, the J call TRBJ2-1; weak D call: TRBD1 (5 bases). The V end was cut by 0 bases, the J end by 4 bases, with 13 bases between. Per germline, CDR1 MNHEY and CDR2 SVGAGI. This CDR3 region has 16 residues. The CDR3 DNA reads as TGTGCCAGCAGTTACTCAGTAAGGGGCGGTTACAATGAGCAGTTCTTC. Translating gives CASSYSVRGGYNEQFF.

The gene calls are TRBV5-6 and TRBJ2-2, with TRBD2 identical over 10 bases. CDR1 SGHDT and CDR2 YYEEEE come from the germline V gene. V gave up 1 base and J gave up 7 bases; unmatched junction bases: 10. The CDR3 is made up of 17 amino acids. The CDR3 protein is CASSLYTAGGPRGELFF. Here the CDR3 DNA reads TGTGCCAGCAGCTTGTATACAGCGGGAGGGCCTCGCGGGGAGCTGTTTTTT.

This clone was seen only once. This chain joins TRBV5-1 and TRBJ2-7, with D maybe TRBD1 (5 bases). Trimming removed 4 bases from V and 2 bases from J, with 7 bases in between. CDR3 length equals 12 residues. Germline V gene sequence: CDR1 SGHRS, CDR2 YFSETQ. The CDR3 reads CASSETAYEQYF. CDR3 bases: TGCGCCAGCAGCGAGACAGCCTACGAGCAGTACTTC. The variable domain in full, completed from reference TRBV5-1 and TRBJ2-7, reads KAGVTQTPRYLIKTRGQQVTLSCSPISGHRSVSWYQQTPGQGLQFLFEYFSETQRNKGNFPGRFSGRQFSNSRSEMNVSTLELGDSALYLCASSETAYEQYFGPGTRLTVT.

The chain carries TRBV6-1 and TRBJ1-5, with 8 nucleotides matching TRBD1. Germline trimming cut 5 bases from V and 5 bases from J; bases unmatched to any gene: 5. The germline V gene encodes CDR1 MNHNS and CDR2 SASEGT. The CDR3 runs 14 residues. CDR3 residues: CASSLVDRDQPQHF. CDR3 coding DNA: TGTGCCAGCAGTCTAGTGGACAGGGATCAGCCCCAGCATTTT.